The TCR beta chain under discussion was sequenced for a study of control samples from healthy donors and cancer patients. Assay: immunoSEQ multiplex PCR; the TCRdb copy retains only in-frame clones and omits some. The sample includes roughly 140,000 clones, around 90% of them seen just once. This TCR derives from a young man in good health. The sample taken for sequencing was blood.

The CDR3 DNA follows: TGCAGCGTTGAAGTACAGACGGGCTACACCTTC. Translating it yields CSVEVQTGYTF. This rearrangement joins TRBV29-1 to TRBJ1-2; D gene ambiguous. This CDR3 spans 11 amino acids. The germline V and J ends were trimmed by 1 base and 8 bases, with 8 bases remaining between them. The V gene's germline CDR1 is SQVTM and CDR2 ANQGSEA.